A selection of T cell receptor beta chains follows, all from one sample in a study of blood T cell repertoires in COVID-19. This table comes from immunoSEQ multiplex PCR, and its TCRdb copy is limited to in-frame clones, with some not included. Of around 130,000 clones in the sample, around 84% are singletons; the top ten hold about 2.2%. Sequenced: PBMCs or T cells enriched from blood (not recorded which). Receptor source: a man aged 35-49 years with acute COVID-19. The CDR3 runs from the conserved cysteine through the conserved F or W. A D gene is named only where the DNA matches it firmly. Clone size is not always given. Where it is, it says once, few, many or a class for expanded clones.

D,J,V,size,DNA,CDR3
TRBD1,TRBJ2-1,TRBV9,-,TGTGCCAGCAGCAAACAGGGGTCTGAGCAGTTCTTC,CASSKQGSEQFF
TRBD2,TRBJ2-3,TRBV10-1,once,TGCGCCAGCAGAGCGGGGGCAAGCACAGATACGCAGTATTTT,CASRAGASTDTQYF
-,TRBJ2-3,TRBV5-1,-,TGCGCCAGCAGGACAGGCAGCACAGATACGCAGTATTTT,CASRTGSTDTQYF
-,TRBJ2-1,TRBV28,few,TGTGCCAGCAGTTTATGGAGTGAGCAGTTCTTC,CASSLWSEQFF
-,TRBJ2-5,TRBV5-5,-,TGTGCCAGCAGCTTGAGGGGCCTCGACCAAGAGACCCAGTACTTC,CASSLRGLDQETQYF
TRBD1,TRBJ1-2,TRBV7-9,-,TGTGCCAGCAGCTTTGGGGACAGACTCTATGGCTACACCTTC,CASSFGDRLYGYTF
TRBD1,TRBJ2-5,TRBV5-1,once,TGCGCCAGCAGAATGAAGGGGGGACAGGGCACCCAGTACTTC,CASRMKGGQGTQYF
TRBD2,TRBJ2-2,TRBV19,-,TGTGCCAGTAGTATAGCTCTTCGGAGCGGGAGGTCGAACACCGGGGAGCTGTTTTTT,CASSIALRSGRSNTGELFF
-,TRBJ2-1,TRBV5-1,-,TGCGCCAGCAGCTTGCAAGCCGGTAGCTCCTACAATGAGCAGTTCTTC,CASSLQAGSSYNEQFF
-,TRBJ2-1,TRBV5-1,-,TGCGCCAGCAGCTTGGAGGGACGGAGGGCTAATGAGCAGTTCTTC,CASSLEGRRANEQFF
TRBD2,TRBJ2-3,TRBV27,-,TGTGCCAGCAGTCACTGGACTAGCGGGGGGTACACAGATACGCAGTATTTT,CASSHWTSGGYTDTQYF
-,TRBJ2-3,TRBV3-1/TRBV3-2,-,TGTGCCAGCAGCCCCGTTGGGAGCGGCACAGATACGCAGTATTTT,CASSPVGSGTDTQYF
-,TRBJ1-2,TRBV7-9,once,TGTGCCAGCAGCTCCGGGACACCTTATGGCTACACCTTC,CASSSGTPYGYTF
TRBD1,TRBJ1-5,TRBV30,few,TGTGCCTGGAGTGCGACAGGGACTCAGCCCCAGCATTTT,CAWSATGTQPQHF
TRBD1,TRBJ2-3,TRBV7-6,-,TGTGCCAGCAGCTTAGGGACAGGGGACGAGAGTACGCAGTATTTT,CASSLGTGDESTQYF
-,TRBJ1-1,TRBV10-3,-,TGTGCCATCACGGGGGACCCGAACACTGAAGCTTTCTTT,CAITGDPNTEAFF
TRBD1,TRBJ1-4,TRBV11-2,-,TGTGCCAGCAGCTTAGGGGGACAGGGAGTAGAAAAACTGTTTTTT,CASSLGGQGVEKLFF
-,TRBJ1-5,TRBV2,-,TGTGCCAGCAGTGATTTGGCCCCATCCCAGCCCCAGCATTTT,CASSDLAPSQPQHF
TRBD1,TRBJ2-5,TRBV19,once,TGTGCCAGTAGTTACGGGCCTACAGGGGGCGGAGAGACCCAGTACTTC,CASSYGPTGGGETQYF
-,TRBJ2-3,TRBV6-4,-,TGTGCCAGCAGTGACGGAGGCGGGCAAGGAGCAGATACGCAGTATTTT,CASSDGGGQGADTQYF
-,TRBJ2-7,TRBV11-2,-,TGTGCCAGCAGCAGCGCAGGGGAGCAGTACTTC,CASSSAGEQYF
TRBD2,TRBJ2-1,TRBV27,-,TGTGCCAGCAGTTTTCGGGCCAGGACTAGCGGGAACCATGAGCAGTTCTTC,CASSFRARTSGNHEQFF
TRBD2,TRBJ2-1,TRBV9,-,TGTGCCAGCAGCGTAGACGGGAGGTCCTACAATGAGCAGTTCTTC,CASSVDGRSYNEQFF
TRBD1,TRBJ2-7,TRBV27,-,TGTGCCAGCAGTTTTAGGGGACAGGGGGCTTACGAGCAGTACTTC,CASSFRGQGAYEQYF
TRBD2,TRBJ2-1,TRBV7-2,-,TGTGCCAGCACCCTAGCGGGCACCTCCTACAATGAGCAGTTCTTC,CASTLAGTSYNEQFF
TRBD1,TRBJ1-1,TRBV12-3/TRBV12-4,few,TGTGCCAGCACCACCGGACAGGCCCCTGAAGCTTTCTTT,CASTTGQAPEAFF
-,TRBJ1-1,TRBV28,-,TGTGCCAGCGGAACGGGGGGACTGGGAACGATGAACACTGAAGCTTTCTTT,CASGTGGLGTMNTEAFF
-,TRBJ2-1,TRBV7-3,once,TGTGCCAGCAGCGTTGGGCCAAATGAGCAGTTCTTC,CASSVGPNEQFF
-,TRBJ1-1,TRBV30,-,TGTGCCTGGAGTGTACGCTCGGGAACTGAAGCTTTCTTT,CAWSVRSGTEAFF
-,TRBJ2-3,TRBV30,few,TGTGCCTGGAGTGTAGGAGGCACAGATACGCAGTATTTT,CAWSVGGTDTQYF
-,TRBJ2-1,TRBV24-1,-,TGTGCCACCAGTGGGGCAGGGGGGATTCATGAGCAGTTCTTC,CATSGAGGIHEQFF
-,TRBJ2-7,TRBV6-5,-,TGTGCCAGCAGCAACAGCGGCTACGAGCAGTACTTC,CASSNSGYEQYF
TRBD2,TRBJ2-3,TRBV3-1/TRBV3-2,-,TGTGCCAGCGGACTAGCGGGTACAGATACGCAGTATTTT,CASGLAGTDTQYF
-,TRBJ2-1,TRBV3-1/TRBV3-2,-,TGTGCCAGCAGCCAAGATATTGGGGCCGTTAATGAGCAGTTCTTC,CASSQDIGAVNEQFF
-,TRBJ2-7,TRBV4-2,-,TGTGCCAGCAGCCAAGGGGGCCGTCCCAACGAGCAGTACTTC,CASSQGGRPNEQYF
-,TRBJ1-1,TRBV19,once,TGTGCCACACTCCGACACTCCTTCGGGGAAAGTGAAGCTTTCTTT,CATLRHSFGESEAFF
TRBD1,TRBJ2-4,TRBV28,-,TGTGCCAGTAGACAGGGGTCCAAAAACATTCAGTACTTC,CASRQGSKNIQYF
TRBD1,TRBJ1-6,TRBV6-4,-,TGTGCCAGCAGTGCCCAAGGGGGCGTTGGATCACCCCTCCACTTT,CASSAQGGVGSPLHF
TRBD2,TRBJ2-7,TRBV3-1/TRBV3-2,-,TGTGCCAGCAGCTTTGGACTAGCGGGACCATCCTCCTACGAGCAGTACTTC,CASSFGLAGPSSYEQYF
TRBD1,TRBJ1-1,TRBV29-1,-,TGCAGCGTTCTAGAGACAGGGTTAACTGAAGCTTTCTTT,CSVLETGLTEAFF
-,TRBJ2-7,TRBV9,-,TGTGCCAGCAGCGTAGACGGGGGAAGCTCCTACGAGCAGTACTTC,CASSVDGGSSYEQYF
TRBD2,TRBJ2-3,TRBV3-1/TRBV3-2,once,TGTGCCAGCAGCGTTTACTTAGCGGGGGAAACAGATACGCAGTATTTT,CASSVYLAGETDTQYF
TRBD1,TRBJ2-2,TRBV4-1,-,TGCGCCAGCAGCCAGCACCGGGACAGGGGCCCGTTCCTCACGAACACCGGGGAGCTGTTTTTT,CASSQHRDRGPFLTNTGELFF
-,TRBJ1-2,TRBV10-1,few,TGCGCCAGCCTGAAACTACCGAGACAGAGCAATTATGGCTACACCTTC,CASLKLPRQSNYGYTF
-,TRBJ1-1,TRBV5-3,-,TGTGCCAGAAGCTTCCTCTACCAGGGTATCGCTTTCTTT,CARSFLYQGIAFF
TRBD2,TRBJ2-3,TRBV20-1,-,TGCAGTGCTAGTCAGTCGCTAGCGGGAACAGATACGCAGTATTTT,CSASQSLAGTDTQYF
-,TRBJ1-1,TRBV29-1,-,TGCAGCGTTGGGGCAGGGGACACTTACACTGAAGCTTTCTTT,CSVGAGDTYTEAFF
-,TRBJ2-5,TRBV19,once,TGTGCCAGTAGTATCACTCTACTCCAAGAGACCCAGTACTTC,CASSITLLQETQYF
-,TRBJ1-2,TRBV28,-,TGTGCCAGTCATGGTTTTTATGCAACGGGTCAGGGCTCTAACTATGGCTACACCTTC,CASHGFYATGQGSNYGYTF
-,TRBJ1-5,TRBV6-5,-,TGTGCCAGCAGTTCCACTGCGACAGATTTCGGTCAGCCCCAGCATTTT,CASSSTATDFGQPQHF
-,TRBJ1-4,TRBV11-2,-,TGTGCCATCCGGGACACCCAAAGTGAAAAACTGTTTTTT,CAIRDTQSEKLFF
TRBD1,TRBJ1-1,TRBV14,-,TGTGCCAGCAGCCAAGTTTACAGGGGGTATACTGAAGCTTTCTTT,CASSQVYRGYTEAFF
-,TRBJ1-2,TRBV16,-,TGTGCCAGCAGCCCGGGGGGGGCTTACTATGGCTACACCTTC,CASSPGGAYYGYTF
TRBD1,TRBJ1-1,TRBV6-5,-,TGTGCCAGCAGTTCCCCAGGACAGGGCATGAACACTGAAGCTTTCTTT,CASSSPGQGMNTEAFF
TRBD1,TRBJ1-2,TRBV6-1,-,TGTGCCAGCAGTGAAACCGGGACAGCTTTTTATGGCTACACCTTC,CASSETGTAFYGYTF